Presented here are 10 T cell receptor beta chains from one specimen sequenced in a study of T cell changes during pregnancy in multiple sclerosis. The method was immunoSEQ multiplex PCR; TCRdb's version includes in-frame clones alone and lacks a portion of them. This table has 40,000 to 50,000 clones, around 93% appearing once. Sequenced here: CD4+ T cells from peripheral blood mononuclear cells, sampled in the third trimester of pregnancy. The receptor set was obtained from a female donor with multiple sclerosis, enrolled in a pregnancy study.

V usage is TRBV6-9 and J usage is TRBJ2-5, with D possibly matching TRBD2 (6 bases). The germline CDR1 and CDR2 sequences are MNHGY and SVAAGI. CDR3 length equals 15 residues. Trimming left V 0 bases short and J 3 bases short, with 11 bases between. As DNA, the CDR3 is TGTGCCAGCAGTTATTCCCGGGAGAGGGAAGAGACCCAGTACTTC. It encodes CASSYSREREETQYF.

The chain recombines TRBV28 with TRBJ1-2; D gene uncertain. There are 13 residues in the CDR3. CDR1 and CDR2 from the germline V gene are MDHEN and SYDVKM. The V gene lost 9 bases and the J gene lost 0 bases, with 11 bases spanning the gap. The CDR3 DNA reads as TGTGCCAGTTGTTATAGCACTAACTATGGCTACACCTTC. Protein sequence: CASCYSTNYGYTF.

This clone has just one count. This CDR3 is CASSLGLAGGTGELFF. For the CDR3, the DNA is TGTGCCAGCAGCCTGGGACTAGCGGGAGGAACCGGGGAGCTGTTTTTT. This chain links TRBV9 with TRBJ2-2, with 15 nucleotides matching TRBD2. The CDR3 spans 16 residues. Per the germline V gene, CDR1 is SGDLS and CDR2 is YYNGEE. J gave up 5 bases and V 4 bases, and 3 bases lay outside the gene matches.

J is TRBJ2-3 and V is TRBV6-5; D is uncertain. The ends were cut back, 2 bases at V and 1 base at J, with 10 bases in the middle. The V gene's germline CDR1 is MNHEY and CDR2 SVGAGI. This CDR3 has 15 amino acids. The CDR3 DNA follows: TGTGCCAGCAGTTACGAGTCCCTAGGCACAGATACGCAGTATTTT. Translated, it gives CASSYESLGTDTQYF.

The rearrangement links TRBV6-1 to TRBJ1-2; D not resolved. Germline-derived CDR1 and CDR2 are MNHNS and SASEGT. This CDR3 contains 11 residues. Trimming left V 10 bases short and J 4 bases short, with 10 bases between. For the CDR3, the DNA is TGTGCCACCACAGAAATCTATGGCTACACCTTC. Translating it yields CATTEIYGYTF.

This chain links TRBV27 with TRBJ1-2; 9 bases match TRBD1. CDR3 length: 17 amino acids. The V segment lost 2 bases and the J segment 3 bases; nucleotides outside the gene matches: 10. CDR1 is MNHEY and CDR2 is SMNVEV in the germline V gene (reference sequence). The CDR3 DNA reads TGTGCCAGCAGTTTAGAGGGACAGGGAGTCGGCTACTATGGCTACACCTTC. Its translation is CASSLEGQGVGYYGYTF.

This chain links TRBV6-6 with TRBJ2-7; possibly TRBD1 for D (6 bases). Germline-derived CDR1 and CDR2 are MNHNY and SVGAGI (reference sequence). Trimming pared 2 bases from V and 6 bases from J, leaving 11 bases between. The CDR3 contains 13 residues. Written as DNA, the CDR3 is TGTGCCAGCAGTTACCCGGACAGTTTCGAGCAGTACTTC. This translates into CASSYPDSFEQYF.

This chain links TRBV27 with TRBJ1-1; the match to TRBD1 covers 8 bases. Trimming took 4 bases from V and 1 from J; bases not matched to a gene: 5. Germline V gene data show CDR1 as MNHEY and CDR2 as SMNVEV (reference sequence). This CDR3 region has 15 residues. The CDR3 protein is CASSWARGPNTEAFF. The DNA of the CDR3 is TGTGCCAGCAGTTGGGCCAGGGGGCCGAACACTGAAGCTTTCTTT.

As regards this clone: At one end, the junction sequence differs from germline, possibly due to a read error. The V and J genes are TRBV5-6 and TRBJ1-4; the D gene is possibly TRBD1 (6 bases). Germline V gene lookup returns CDR1 SGHDT and CDR2 YYEEEE. The CDR3 extends over 14 amino acids. The CDR3 nucleotides read TGTGCCAGCAGTTTGGTAGGGGGAGAAGAAAAACTGTTTTTT. The encoded protein is CASSLVGGEEKLFF.

This rearrangement joins TRBV23-1 to TRBJ2-7; D perhaps matches TRBD1 (5 bases). TRBV23-1 is placed among ORFs of uncertain function. V lost 2 bases, J lost 4 bases, and 12 bases lay in between. This CDR3 is built from 14 residues. CDR3 residues: CASSQPPRVYEQYF. The CDR3 DNA reads TGCGCCAGCAGTCAACCCCCCAGGGTGTACGAGCAGTACTTC.